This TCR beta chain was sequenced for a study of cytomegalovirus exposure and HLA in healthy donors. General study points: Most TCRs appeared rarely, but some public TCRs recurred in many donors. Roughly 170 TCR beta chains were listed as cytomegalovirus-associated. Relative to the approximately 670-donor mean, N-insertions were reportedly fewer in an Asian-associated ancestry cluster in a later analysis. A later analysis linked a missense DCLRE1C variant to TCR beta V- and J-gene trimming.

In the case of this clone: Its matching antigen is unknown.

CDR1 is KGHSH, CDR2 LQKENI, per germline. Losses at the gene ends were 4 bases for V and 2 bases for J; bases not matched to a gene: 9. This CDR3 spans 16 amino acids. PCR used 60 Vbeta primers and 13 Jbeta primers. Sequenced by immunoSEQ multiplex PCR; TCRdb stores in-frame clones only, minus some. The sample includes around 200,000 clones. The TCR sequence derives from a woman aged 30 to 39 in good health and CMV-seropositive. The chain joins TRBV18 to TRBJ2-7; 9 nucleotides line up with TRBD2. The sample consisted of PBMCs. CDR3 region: CASSQGLAGTTYEQYF. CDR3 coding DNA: TGTGCCAGCTCACAAGGCCTAGCGGGGACTACCTACGAGCAGTACTTC. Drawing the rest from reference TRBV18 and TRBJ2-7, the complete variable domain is NAGVMQNPRHLVRRRGQEARLRCSPMKGHSHVYWYRQLPEEGLKFMVYLQKENIIDESGMPKERFSAEFPKEGPSILRIQQVVRGDSAAYFCASSQGLAGTTYEQYFGPGTRLTVT.